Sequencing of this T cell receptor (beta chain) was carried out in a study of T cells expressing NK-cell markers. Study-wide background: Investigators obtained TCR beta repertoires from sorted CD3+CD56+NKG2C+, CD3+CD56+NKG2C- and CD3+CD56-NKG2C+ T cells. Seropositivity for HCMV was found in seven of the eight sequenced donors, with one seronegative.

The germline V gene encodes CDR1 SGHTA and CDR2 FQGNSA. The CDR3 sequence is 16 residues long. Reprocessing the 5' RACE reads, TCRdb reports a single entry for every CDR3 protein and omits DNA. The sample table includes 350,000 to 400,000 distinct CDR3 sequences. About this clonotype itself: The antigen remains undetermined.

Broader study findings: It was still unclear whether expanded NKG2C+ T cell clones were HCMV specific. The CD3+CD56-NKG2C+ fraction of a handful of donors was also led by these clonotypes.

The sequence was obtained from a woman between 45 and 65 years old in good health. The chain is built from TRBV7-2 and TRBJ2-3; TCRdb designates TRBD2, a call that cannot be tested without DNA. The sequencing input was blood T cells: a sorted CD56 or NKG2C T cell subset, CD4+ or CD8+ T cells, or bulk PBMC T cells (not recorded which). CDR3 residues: CASSISGGRVPDTQYF.